This T cell receptor beta chain was observed in a study of T cells in Graves' hyperthyroidism and ophthalmopathy. Study findings and constraints: The majority of expanded thyroid clonotypes above 0.001 also appeared in blood.

Amplified TCR beta CDR3 regions came from RNA transcripts. TCR CDR3 underwent first-round RT-PCR with the HTBI primer set. TCRdb reanalysed the multiplex PCR reads using MiXCR and keeps one entry per CDR3 protein. Of 310,000 or so distinct CDR3 sequences listed, over 15% are singletons. Details on this clonotype: Its target is not known.

Germline loops: CDR1 LNHDA, CDR2 SQIVND (reference sequence). Trimming pared 6 bases from V and 0 bases from J, leaving 15 bases between. This CDR3 comprises 16 residues. It was uncontrolled infection, other autoimmune disease, pregnancy or lactation that excluded patients. Sequencing input: blood. This receptor was identified in a woman aged 55-75 years with Graves' ophthalmopathy. The rearrangement uses TRBV19 and TRBJ1-5, with D unclear. CDR3 protein: CASRPMQRDSNQPQHF. CDR3 bases: TGTGCCAGTAGGCCAATGCAGCGAGATAGCAATCAGCCCCAGCATTTT.